The 30 T cell receptor beta chains given below trace back to one sample, sequenced in a study of cytomegalovirus exposure and HLA in healthy donors. The PCR was carried out with 60 Vbeta primers and 13 Jbeta primers. Method: immunoSEQ multiplex PCR; TCRdb's copy keeps in-frame clones and lacks some. The profile shows some 120,000 clones, 80% of them singletons. Material: PBMCs. All receptors come from a female donor in good health and CMV-seronegative.

The chain joins TRBV13 to TRBJ1-1; 7 bases align to TRBD1. The CDR3 consists of 17 residues. Germline CDR1 is PRHDT and CDR2 is FYEKMQ (reference sequence). V shed 7 bases, J shed 3 bases, and the junction held 17 bases outside the gene matches. This CDR3 is CASTRGRAGGADTEAFF. The CDR3 nucleotides are TGTGCCAGCACCAGAGGCAGAGCAGGGGGTGCGGACACTGAAGCTTTCTTT.

The chain links TRBV7-9 to TRBJ2-5, with 11 nucleotides matching TRBD1. CDR1 is SEHNR and CDR2 is FQNEAQ in the germline V gene (reference sequence). The CDR3 has 17 amino acids. J was trimmed by 5 bases and V by 5 bases; bases with no gene match: 13. Written as DNA, the CDR3 is TGTGCCAGCAGCCTCCGGACAGGGGGCAATTCGGTCGAGACCCAGTACTTC. It is translated as CASSLRTGGNSVETQYF.

The chain recombines TRBV9 with TRBJ2-1; TRBD1 aligns across 7 bases. Trimming removed 0 bases from V and 0 bases from J; junction bases left unmatched: 15. Germline CDR1 and CDR2: SGDLS and YYNGEE. There are 20 residues in the CDR3. The CDR3 nucleotides are TGTGCCAGCAGCGTAGCTTTCGGGCAGGGGGTAGGTGGCTCCTACAATGAGCAGTTCTTC. It yields the protein CASSVAFGQGVGGSYNEQFF.

J is TRBJ2-1 and V is TRBV7-9; weak D call: TRBD2 (6 bases). Trimming took 4 bases from V and 5 from J, leaving 15 bases between them. This CDR3 comprises 15 residues. Germline V gene lookup returns CDR1 SEHNR and CDR2 FQNEAQ (reference sequence). The CDR3 nucleotides read TGTGCCAGCAGCTCCCCTTGGAGCGGGCACAATGAGCAGTTCTTC. Amino acids: CASSSPWSGHNEQFF.

The V call is TRBV19, the J call TRBJ1-6; weak D call: TRBD1 (5 bases). V lost 9 bases, J lost 5 bases, and 23 bases lay in between. The germline V gene encodes CDR1 LNHDA and CDR2 SQIVND (reference sequence). There are 17 residues in the CDR3. As DNA, the CDR3 is TGTGCCAGAAGAACTCAGGGAATTGGAAAGGATAATTCACCCCTCCACTTT. It is translated as CARRTQGIGKDNSPLHF.

This clone was observed a single time. The chain uses TRBV30 and TRBJ2-5, with D perhaps TRBD2 (6 bases). Trimming shortened V by 1 base and J by 3 bases, and 15 bases separated the two germline ends. CDR1 and CDR2 (germline): GTSNPN, SVGIG (reference sequence). CDR3 length: 15 amino acids. CDR3 protein: CAWSGGGGAKETQYF. The CDR3 DNA sequence: TGTGCCTGGAGTGGAGGTGGCGGGGCTAAAGAGACCCAGTACTTC.

This chain joins TRBV7-8 and TRBJ2-4, with D maybe TRBD2 (6 bases). The CDR3 runs to 17 residues. Germline V CDR1 and CDR2: SGHVS, FQNEAQ. V gave up 5 bases and J gave up 7 bases, with 24 bases separating them. CDR3 sequence reads: CASSLQRWYGGRNIQYF. DNA of the CDR3: TGTGCCAGCAGCCTCCAGCGGTGGTACGGGGGAAGGAACATTCAGTACTTC.

V gene TRBV15 combines with J gene TRBJ2-7; D is undetermined. This CDR3 comprises 15 residues. Germline V lookup: CDR1 LNHNV, CDR2 YYDKDF (reference sequence). Trimming stripped 2 bases from V and 1 base from J, with 12 bases between. DNA for the CDR3: TGTGCCACCAGCAGAAATCGCGGCGTTTCCTACGAGCAGTACTTC. Its protein product is CATSRNRGVSYEQYF.

This chain joins TRBV5-1 and TRBJ1-2; tentatively, D is TRBD1 (5 bases). The length of the CDR3 is 12 residues. The V gene's germline CDR1 is SGHRS and CDR2 YFSETQ. Trimming shortened V by 3 bases and J by 5 bases, and 8 bases separated the two germline ends. The CDR3 DNA reads TGCGCCAGCAGCTCAGGGTATTATGGCTACACCTTC. As protein: CASSSGYYGYTF.

The chain employs TRBV19 and TRBJ1-2; D not resolved. The CDR3 length is 15 residues. Trimming left V 9 bases short and J 3 bases short, with 20 bases between. Germline V gives CDR1 LNHDA, CDR2 SQIVND (reference sequence). Written as DNA, the CDR3 is TGTGCCAGCAGAATGGGCGGGCCGGCGGACTATGGCTACACCTTC. Amino acid sequence: CASRMGGPADYGYTF.

V is TRBV2 and J is TRBJ2-4; D is possibly TRBD1 (5 bases). Germline CDR1 reads SNHLY; CDR2 reads FYNNEI. V was shortened by 1 base and J by 5 bases, with 15 bases between the two germline ends. This CDR3 comprises 16 residues. In DNA form, the CDR3 reads TGTGCCAGCAGTGAAGTGGGCAGGGCCCTTCAAAACATTCAGTACTTC. Translating it yields CASSEVGRALQNIQYF.

The chain joins TRBV19 to TRBJ2-1, with a tentative D call TRBD1 (6 bases). Trimming shortened V by 5 bases and J by 2 bases, and 13 bases separated the two germline ends. This CDR3 spans 15 amino acids. Germline CDR1 reads LNHDA; CDR2 reads SQIVND (reference sequence). The CDR3 loop is CASSLGAGPYNEQFF. DNA for the CDR3: TGTGCCAGTAGTTTGGGGGCCGGCCCCTACAATGAGCAGTTCTTC.

The chain uses TRBV18 and TRBJ1-3; weak D call: TRBD1 (6 bases). Trimming removed 6 bases at V and 0 bases at J, with 15 bases between. This CDR3 region has 16 residues. Germline assignment: CDR1 KGHSH and CDR2 LQKENI. CDR3 DNA: TGTGCCAGCTCGCACCGACAGGATCCCTCTGGAAACACCATATATTTT. Translating it yields CASSHRQDPSGNTIYF. Combining the CDR3 with reference TRBV18 and TRBJ1-3 gives the whole variable domain NAGVMQNPRHLVRRRGQEARLRCSPMKGHSHVYWYRQLPEEGLKFMVYLQKENIIDESGMPKERFSAEFPKEGPSILRIQQVVRGDSAAYFCASSHRQDPSGNTIYFGEGSWLTVV.

The chain recombines TRBV6-5 with TRBJ2-1, with no clear D. Trimming shortened V by 0 bases and J by 7 bases, and 10 bases separated the two germline ends. The CDR3 extends over 14 amino acids. The V gene's germline CDR1 is MNHEY and CDR2 SVGAGI. CDR3 DNA sequence: TGTGCCAGCAGTTACTCAGCGAGTAGGAATGAGCAGTTCTTC. Translation: CASSYSASRNEQFF.

The genes are TRBV2 and TRBJ1-4; D is unresolved. This CDR3 contains 14 residues. CDR1 and CDR2 from the germline V gene are SNHLY and FYNNEI. Deletions cut 7 bases from V and 5 bases from J, with 14 bases between. The CDR3 region has the DNA TGTGCCAGCAACGCAGCGCGGCCGAATGAAAAACTGTTTTTT. Its translation: CASNAARPNEKLFF.

The rearrangement uses TRBV5-1 and TRBJ2-3; TRBD2 matches 12 bases. CDR1 and CDR2 (germline): SGHRS, YFSETQ. This CDR3 comprises 16 residues. V lost 6 bases, J lost 6 bases, and 11 bases stayed unmatched. The CDR3 bases are TGCGCCAGCACCCGGACTAGCGGGGCTCTCGGGGATACGCAGTATTTT. Translated, it gives CASTRTSGALGDTQYF. Variable domain in full (rest from reference TRBV5-1 and TRBJ2-3): KAGVTQTPRYLIKTRGQQVTLSCSPISGHRSVSWYQQTPGQGLQFLFEYFSETQRNKGNFPGRFSGRQFSNSRSEMNVSTLELGDSALYLCASTRTSGALGDTQYFGPGTRLTVL.

The J gene is TRBJ1-1, the V gene TRBV5-6; D ambiguous. CDR3 length: 16 amino acids. Trimming shortened V by 0 bases and J by 2 bases, and 14 bases separated the two germline ends. The germline V gene has CDR1 SGHDT and CDR2 YYEEEE. The CDR3 here is CASSLGTGWSNTEAFF. CDR3 DNA: TGTGCCAGCAGCTTGGGGACTGGTTGGAGTAACACTGAAGCTTTCTTT.

This chain uses TRBV6-1 with TRBJ1-4; D is perhaps TRBD1 (6 bases). Germline V gene data show CDR1 as MNHNS and CDR2 as SASEGT. Trimming removed 1 base from V and 3 bases from J, with 9 bases in between. The CDR3 consists of 15 residues. The CDR3 DNA follows: TGTGCCAGCAGTGAAGATGGGGGCTCTAATGAAAAACTGTTTTTT. Amino acids: CASSEDGGSNEKLFF.

This CDR3 is CASSLYGTRDSSYNEQFF. The CDR3 bases are TGTGCCAGCAGCTTATACGGGACTAGGGATAGCTCCTACAATGAGCAGTTCTTC. This chain uses TRBV7-9 with TRBJ2-1; TRBD2 matches 8 bases. Germline lookup yields CDR1 SEHNR and CDR2 FQNEAQ (reference sequence). CDR3 length: 18 amino acids. V shed 2 bases, J shed 0 bases, and the junction held 9 bases outside the gene matches.

This clone was recorded once. V is TRBV19 and J is TRBJ1-3; 8 nucleotides align to TRBD1. Germline V gives CDR1 LNHDA, CDR2 SQIVND (reference sequence). V lost 6 bases, J lost 16 bases, and 14 bases stayed unmatched. CDR3 length: 13 residues. Here the CDR3 reads CASSPVDRARLYF. CDR3 DNA sequence: TGTGCCAGTAGCCCGGTGGACAGGGCGCGTTTGTATTTT.

The chain has TRBV6-1 and TRBJ1-2; 10 bases align to TRBD1. Germline CDR1 and CDR2: MNHNS and SASEGT. The CDR3 consists of 14 residues. V shed 7 bases and J 4 bases; nucleotides not matched to a gene: 6. CDR3 residues: CASILTGGPYGYTF. The CDR3 coding sequence is TGTGCCAGCATCCTGACAGGGGGCCCCTATGGCTACACCTTC.

The V call is TRBV11-2, the J call TRBJ2-7; 11 nucleotides line up with TRBD2. V shed 5 bases and J 3 bases; nucleotides not matched to a gene: 12. This CDR3 has 17 amino acids. Per germline, CDR1 SGHAT and CDR2 FQNNGV. For the CDR3, the DNA is TGTGCCAGCAGCCAGCGCCAATTGGGACTAGCGGTCTACGAGCAGTACTTC. Amino acid sequence: CASSQRQLGLAVYEQYF.

This CDR3 is CAWSAGQGVNEQYF. CDR3 bases: TGTGCCTGGAGTGCGGGACAGGGGGTCAACGAGCAGTACTTC. This chain connects TRBV30 to TRBJ2-7, with TRBD1 matching over 11 bases. V shed 1 base and J 5 bases; nucleotides not matched to a gene: 4. The CDR3 contains 14 residues. Germline V gives CDR1 GTSNPN, CDR2 SVGIG (reference sequence).

The chain uses TRBV7-2 and TRBJ2-1; a weak D match, TRBD2 (6 bases). The V gene lost 4 bases and the J gene lost 1 base, with 11 bases spanning the gap. The CDR3 is made up of 15 amino acids. Germline CDR1 and CDR2: SGHTA and FQGNSA. CDR3 protein: CASSSLSGSYNEQFF. DNA for the CDR3: TGTGCCAGCAGCTCCCTAAGCGGGTCCTACAATGAGCAGTTCTTC.

The chain carries TRBV9 and TRBJ2-5; 10 nucleotides match TRBD2. CDR3 length: 16 amino acids. Germline trimming cut 3 bases from V and 3 bases from J; bases unmatched to any gene: 8. Looked up from germline, CDR1 is SGDLS and CDR2 is YYNGEE. CDR3 in DNA: TGTGCCAGCAGCGGCAGTGTTAGCGGGGGGAAAGAGACCCAGTACTTC. Translating gives CASSGSVSGGKETQYF.

This rearrangement joins TRBV5-1 to TRBJ2-5; no clear D. The CDR3 spans 12 residues. Germline V gene sequence: CDR1 SGHRS, CDR2 YFSETQ. V was pared by 4 bases and J by 3 bases, with 7 bases between. The CDR3 spells CASSLGEETQYF. CDR3 bases: TGCGCCAGCAGCCTCGGAGAAGAGACCCAGTACTTC.

A remark on this clone: Other DNA sequences in this specimen translate into the identical CDR3. V and J are TRBV2 and TRBJ1-2; no reliable D call. Deletions cut 1 base from V and 4 bases from J, with 7 bases between. Germline CDR1 SNHLY, CDR2 FYNNEI. This CDR3 has 13 amino acids. In DNA, the CDR3 is TGTGCCAGCAGTGAAGGTCAGGTCTATGGCTACACCTTC. Protein product: CASSEGQVYGYTF.

This chain links TRBV9 with TRBJ2-2; tentatively, D is TRBD1 (6 bases). Trimming took off 5 bases at V and 1 base at J, with 6 bases between the two ends. The length of the CDR3 is 13 residues. Germline CDR1 SGDLS, CDR2 YYNGEE. The CDR3 here is CASRGQNTGELFF. The CDR3 DNA follows: TGTGCCAGCAGGGGACAGAACACCGGGGAGCTGTTTTTT.

Worth noting for this clone: The identical CDR3 is also encoded by other nucleotide sequences in the sample. This rearrangement joins TRBV30 to TRBJ1-2; D is uncertain. CDR1 and CDR2 from the germline V gene are GTSNPN and SVGIG (reference sequence). Trimming removed 2 bases at V and 2 bases at J, with 9 bases between. There are 13 residues in the CDR3. The CDR3 sequence is CAWSWGGNYGYTF. For the CDR3, the DNA is TGTGCCTGGAGTTGGGGAGGGAACTATGGCTACACCTTC.

The chain carries TRBV9 and TRBJ2-1; 8 positions match TRBD2. There are 19 residues in the CDR3. Germline lookup yields CDR1 SGDLS and CDR2 YYNGEE. Trimming removed 0 bases from V and 4 bases from J; junction bases left unmatched: 15. The CDR3 DNA sequence: TGTGCCAGCAGCGTAGGGTCAGGATTGTCGGGAGGGGGGTACAATGAGCAGTTCTTC. The encoded protein is CASSVGSGLSGGGYNEQFF.